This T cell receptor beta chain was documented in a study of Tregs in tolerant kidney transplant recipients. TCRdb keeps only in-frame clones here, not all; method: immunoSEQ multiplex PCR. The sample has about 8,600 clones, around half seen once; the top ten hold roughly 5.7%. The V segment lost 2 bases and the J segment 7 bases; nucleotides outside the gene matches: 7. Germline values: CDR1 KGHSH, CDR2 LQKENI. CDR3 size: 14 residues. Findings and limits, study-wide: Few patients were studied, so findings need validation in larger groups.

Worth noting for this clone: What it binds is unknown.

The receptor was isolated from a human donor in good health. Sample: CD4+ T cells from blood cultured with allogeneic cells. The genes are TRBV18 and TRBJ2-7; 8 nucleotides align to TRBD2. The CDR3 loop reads CASSPGTSSREQYF. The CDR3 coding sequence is TGTGCCAGCTCACCAGGGACTAGTTCGAGGGAGCAGTACTTC.